The rows below give T cell receptor beta chains drawn from one sample of a study of shared clonotypes between healthy human individuals. TCRdb's table, derived via immunoSEQ multiplex PCR, lists solely in-frame clones and lacks some. This sample has over a million clones; approximately 98.5% occur once, and the top ten carry roughly 0.35%. Sequences were obtained from naive CD4+ T cells sorted from blood. Every receptor here comes from a man in his thirties or forties in good health. Each CDR3 is given with its conserved first and last residue. The order of the fields is D gene, clone size, V gene, J gene, CDR3 length, CDR3 DNA, CDR3 protein. D genes are given only for firm matches. Clone size is stated in some rows and not others, as once, few, many or a class when expanded.

-	few	TRBV2	TRBJ1-5	14	TGTGCCAGCAGTGACAGGGAGCGCAATCAGCCCCAGCATTTT	CASSDRERNQPQHF
TRBD2	once	TRBV28	TRBJ2-3	17	TGTGCCAGCAGTTCTCCACGATGGGTAGCGGGAGTCACTACGCAGTATTTT	CASSSPRWVAGVTTQYF
TRBD2	-	TRBV27	TRBJ2-3	20	TGTGCCAGCAGTTTATTAATCCCGGGACTAGCGGGATTTAGCACAGATACGCAGTATTTT	CASSLLIPGLAGFSTDTQYF
-	-	TRBV11-2	TRBJ2-1	15	TGTGCCAGCAGCGCCAGTAGCGGCCCCACCAATGAGCAGTTCTTC	CASSASSGPTNEQFF
-	-	TRBV27	TRBJ2-7	13	TGTGCCAGCAGGGCCTTCGGGTCCTACGAGCAGTACTTC	CASRAFGSYEQYF
-	-	TRBV7-8	TRBJ2-7	15	TGTGCCAGCAGCTTTAGGCTACCCCCAACCTACGAGCAGTACTTC	CASSFRLPPTYEQYF
TRBD1	-	TRBV18	TRBJ2-3	16	TGTGCCAGCTCACCTTTGGGGACAGGACTCACAGATACGCAGTATTTT	CASSPLGTGLTDTQYF
TRBD2	-	TRBV11-1	TRBJ2-7	15	TGTGCCAGCAGCTGGACTAGCGGAGGCACCTACGAGCAGTACTTC	CASSWTSGGTYEQYF
-	-	TRBV5-4	TRBJ2-3	16	TGTGCCAGCAGCTTCCCGAGCCCGAGTACCACAGATACGCAGTATTTT	CASSFPSPSTTDTQYF
TRBD2	-	TRBV7-9	TRBJ2-7	14	TGTGCCAGCAGCTTAGCGCGGGAGAAATACGAGCAGTACTTC	CASSLAREKYEQYF
-	-	TRBV5-1	TRBJ2-2	15	TGCGCCAGCAGCTTTGGAGGGGAAGGCACCGGGGAGCTGTTTTTT	CASSFGGEGTGELFF
TRBD2	-	TRBV7-7	TRBJ2-1	15	TGTGCCAGCAGCCAACGACTAGCGGGAAACAATGAGCAGTTCTTC	CASSQRLAGNNEQFF
-	-	TRBV29-1	TRBJ1-4	13	TGCAGCGTTGGGACAGAACTGAGGGAAAAACTGTTTTTT	CSVGTELREKLFF
-	-	TRBV5-4	TRBJ1-3	14	TGTGCCAGCAGCTTGTGGTCCTCTGGAAACACCATATATTTT	CASSLWSSGNTIYF
TRBD1	-	TRBV9	TRBJ1-1	13	TGTGCCAGCGGAGGGGGCGCGAACACTGAAGCTTTCTTT	CASGGGANTEAFF
-	-	TRBV5-1	TRBJ2-7	14	TGCGCCAGCAGCTTGGAGCAGGAGCTGGGCGAGCAGTACTTC	CASSLEQELGEQYF
-	-	TRBV5-1	TRBJ2-2	14	TGCGCCAGCAGTTACAGGACGAACACCGGGGAGCTGTTTTTT	CASSYRTNTGELFF
-	-	TRBV6-5	TRBJ1-4	14	TGTGCCAGCAGTTACGGGAAGGGGCGTGAAAAACTGTTTTTT	CASSYGKGREKLFF
-	-	TRBV5-5	TRBJ1-1	15	TGTGCCAGCAGCTTTTCCCCTCAGGGATACACTGAAGCTTTCTTT	CASSFSPQGYTEAFF
TRBD1	-	TRBV27	TRBJ2-7	14	TGTGCCAGCAGCCGACAGGGTCTAATGGCGCGGCAGTACTTC	CASSRQGLMARQYF
TRBD1	-	TRBV5-5	TRBJ2-7	15	TGTGCCAGCAGCTCCCCCGGGACAGTCTCCTACGAGCAGTACTTC	CASSSPGTVSYEQYF
-	-	TRBV10-1	TRBJ2-3	12	TGCGCCAGCAGTGGGAACACAGATACGCAGTATTTT	CASSGNTDTQYF
TRBD2	-	TRBV27	TRBJ2-1	15	TGTGCCAGCAGCCCCGGGACTAGCGGGAGAAATGAGCAGTTCTTC	CASSPGTSGRNEQFF
-	-	TRBV5-1	TRBJ2-1	15	TGCGCCAGCAGCTTAGTGGAAGCGGGTACCAATGAGCAGTTCTTC	CASSLVEAGTNEQFF
TRBD1	-	TRBV9	TRBJ2-7	19	TGTGCCAGCAGCCCTCTGCCAAACCCGGGACAGGGCTCTTTCTACGAGCAGTACTTC	CASSPLPNPGQGSFYEQYF
-	-	TRBV10-1	TRBJ2-1	15	TGCGCCAGCAGTGAGGCGGGAAGCTCCTACAATGAGCAGTTCTTC	CASSEAGSSYNEQFF
-	-	TRBV9	TRBJ2-1	13	TGTGCCAGCAGCGTGAGCGGATACAATGAGCAGTTCTTC	CASSVSGYNEQFF
TRBD1	-	TRBV7-2	TRBJ2-2	14	TGTGCCAGCAGCTCCGGACAGGTGAACGGGGAGCTGTTTTTT	CASSSGQVNGELFF
-	-	TRBV5-6	TRBJ1-2	12	TGTGCCAGCAGCAAGCGGAACTATGGCTACACCTTC	CASSKRNYGYTF
-	-	TRBV28	TRBJ1-5	13	TGTGCCAGCAGTGTCCTAGGGGGTCAGCCCCAGCATTTT	CASSVLGGQPQHF
-	-	TRBV4-3	TRBJ1-5	13	TGCGCCAGCAGCCAAGGATCCAATCAGCCCCAGCATTTT	CASSQGSNQPQHF
-	-	TRBV14	TRBJ2-2	13	TGTGCCAGCAGCCACAGGGATACCGGGGAGCTGTTTTTT	CASSHRDTGELFF
TRBD1	-	TRBV29-1	TRBJ2-7	13	TGCAGCGTTGCGGTGGGACAGACTTACGAGCAGTACTTC	CSVAVGQTYEQYF
-	-	TRBV11-2	TRBJ2-1	14	TGTGCCAGCAGCTTAACGAGCTCCTACAATGAGCAGTTCTTC	CASSLTSSYNEQFF
TRBD2	-	TRBV15	TRBJ2-1	17	TGTGCCACCAGCAGAGATTTGAGGTCTAGCGGGAGTCATGAGCAGTTCTTC	CATSRDLRSSGSHEQFF
TRBD2	-	TRBV19	TRBJ2-7	15	TGTGCCAGTAGTAGGATAGCGGGAGGGCCGAGCGAGCAGTACTTC	CASSRIAGGPSEQYF
TRBD2	-	TRBV25-1	TRBJ2-7	18	TGTGCCAGCAGTGAGCTGGGACTAGCGACGAATGGAGCCTACGAGCAGTACTTC	CASSELGLATNGAYEQYF
-	-	TRBV28	TRBJ1-5	15	TGTGCCAGCAGTTTCGTTACGGGGGCACGGCAGCCCCAGCATTTT	CASSFVTGARQPQHF
-	-	TRBV5-1	TRBJ1-1	13	TGCGCCAGCAGCTTGGTGGGTGACACTGAAGCTTTCTTT	CASSLVGDTEAFF
-	-	TRBV5-1	TRBJ2-7	15	TGCGCCAGCAGCCAAGGTGAGGGGAGCTCCTACGAGCAGTACTTC	CASSQGEGSSYEQYF
-	once	TRBV19	TRBJ1-2	14	TGTGCCAGTAGTATAGACGAATTCAGGGATGGCTACACCTTC	CASSIDEFRDGYTF
-	-	TRBV27	TRBJ2-7	14	TGTGCCAGCAGTTTAATTGGGTCGCGGGGCGAGCAGTACTTC	CASSLIGSRGEQYF
TRBD1	-	TRBV19	TRBJ1-5	18	TGTGCCAGTAGTATGACAGGGGGACTGGGGATGGGCAATCAGCCCCAGCATTTT	CASSMTGGLGMGNQPQHF
-	-	TRBV6-6	TRBJ1-5	13	TGTGCCAGCAGTCCCCGGGCACGGCAGCCCCAGCATTTT	CASSPRARQPQHF
TRBD1	-	TRBV5-6	TRBJ2-7	15	TGTGCCAGCAGCACCTGGGACAGGGTAACCTACGAGCAGTACTTC	CASSTWDRVTYEQYF
TRBD1	-	TRBV4-2	TRBJ2-1	18	TGTGCCAGCAGCCAAGACCCCCTGGGACAGGGGCGTTACAATGAGCAGTTCTTC	CASSQDPLGQGRYNEQFF
TRBD2	once	TRBV7-2	TRBJ2-4	17	TGTGCCAGCAGCCCCCGTCCCCTAGCGGGAGCCAAAAACATTCAGTACTTC	CASSPRPLAGAKNIQYF
TRBD2	-	TRBV5-1	TRBJ2-3	15	TGCGCCAGCAGCTTGGTAAGCGGGACTACAGATACGCAGTATTTT	CASSLVSGTTDTQYF
-	-	TRBV15	TRBJ1-5	18	TGTGCCACCAGCAGAGAGGGGGAAGGAGCGTGGGGTTTTCAGCCCCAGCATTTT	CATSREGEGAWGFQPQHF
-	-	TRBV5-4	TRBJ2-5	15	TGTGCCAGCAGCTTGGGGGGGGCGACCCAAGAGACCCAGTACTTC	CASSLGGATQETQYF
-	-	TRBV28	TRBJ2-7	16	TGTGCCAGCAGTTTAGACCCGCGGGACAGTTCCTACGAGCAGTACTTC	CASSLDPRDSSYEQYF
-	-	TRBV9	TRBJ1-2	11	TGTGCCAGCAGCGTAGGGGCCCGCTACACCTTC	CASSVGARYTF
-	-	TRBV11-2	TRBJ1-1	14	TGTGCCAGCAGCTTAGCATGGGTTGGTACTGAAGCTTTCTTT	CASSLAWVGTEAFF
-	-	TRBV6-5	TRBJ2-7	14	TGTGCCAGCAGTTACTTGGAGGGGTTGGGCGAGCAGTACTTC	CASSYLEGLGEQYF
TRBD2	-	TRBV18	TRBJ2-7	17	TGTGCCAGCTCACCACAGGAAACGGGAGGGACTGGGGGCGAGCAGTACTTC	CASSPQETGGTGGEQYF
-	-	TRBV2	TRBJ1-5	15	TGTGCCAGCAGTCTCGACAGGTATAGCAATCAGCCCCAGCATTTT	CASSLDRYSNQPQHF
TRBD2	-	TRBV18	TRBJ2-5	14	TGTGCCAGCTCCCTAAGCGGGGTGCACGAGACCCAGTACTTC	CASSLSGVHETQYF
TRBD1	-	TRBV11-2	TRBJ2-2	15	TGTGCCAGCAGCGACGGGACAGGGGCTACCGGGGAGCTGTTTTTT	CASSDGTGATGELFF
-	-	TRBV2	TRBJ1-2	14	TGTGCCAGCAGCTTGGAGCTATCCAACTATGGCTACACCTTC	CASSLELSNYGYTF